Each of the 13 T cell receptor beta chains below was sequenced from the same sample in a study of shared clonotypes between healthy human individuals. Clones were sequenced by immunoSEQ multiplex PCR, and TCRdb holds only the in-frame ones, with some missing. The repertoire holds 1.5 million to 2.5 million clones, with roughly 94% as singletons. The naive CD8 population came from CD45RO-negative cells selected for CCR7, without terminally differentiated effector memory CD45RA+ cells. The sequencing sample was made of naive CD8+ T cells sorted from blood. These receptors all stem from a man aged 18 to 29 in good health.

V usage is TRBV27 and J usage is TRBJ2-7; D uncertain. Germline loops: CDR1 MNHEY, CDR2 SMNVEV (reference sequence). V lost 0 bases to trimming and J lost 5 bases, with 8 bases between them. The length of the CDR3 is 13 residues. The CDR3 region is CASSLSSRNEQYF. The CDR3 nucleotides are TGTGCCAGCAGTTTATCCAGCAGAAACGAGCAGTACTTC.

This chain links TRBV9 with TRBJ2-7; D is ambiguous. The CDR3 runs to 13 residues. The germline V gene has CDR1 SGDLS and CDR2 YYNGEE. Between the trimmed V and J ends, which lost 0 bases and 3 bases, there was a span of 7 bases. This CDR3 is CASSVEDGYEQYF. DNA of the CDR3: TGTGCCAGCAGCGTAGAGGACGGCTACGAGCAGTACTTC.

This chain joins TRBV11-2 and TRBJ2-5; D is possibly TRBD2 (6 bases). Deletions cut 1 base from V and 4 bases from J, with 13 bases between. CDR1 is SGHAT and CDR2 is FQNNGV in the germline V gene. This CDR3 is built from 15 residues. In DNA form, the CDR3 reads TGTGCCAGCAGCTTAGTGGGAGGTAGTGGAGAGACCCAGTACTTC. Its translation is CASSLVGGSGETQYF.

This clone was found once. CDR3: CATSRDGDYNEQFF. CDR3 in DNA: TGTGCCACCAGCAGGGACGGAGACTACAATGAGCAGTTCTTC. The rearrangement links TRBV15 to TRBJ2-1; no reliable D call. Germline CDR1 and CDR2: LNHNV and YYDKDF (reference sequence). This CDR3 is 14 amino acids long. The germline V and J ends were trimmed by 3 bases and 3 bases, with 9 bases remaining between them. Supplemented by reference TRBV15 and TRBJ2-1, the full variable domain reads DAMVIQNPRYQVTQFGKPVTLSCSQTLNHNVMYWYQQKSSQAPKLLFHYYDKDFNNEADTPDNFQSRRPNTSFCFLDIRSPGLGDTAMYLCATSRDGDYNEQFFGPGTRLTVL.

Notes on this clone: Other nucleotide sequences in the sample specify the same CDR3. V is TRBV7-6 and J is TRBJ2-7; 7 positions match TRBD1. The germline V gene encodes CDR1 SGHVS and CDR2 FNYEAQ. Trimming removed 1 base from V and 2 bases from J; junction bases left unmatched: 2. This CDR3 contains 14 residues. The CDR3 region is CASSLGTGAYEQYF. CDR3 in DNA: TGTGCCAGCAGCTTAGGGACAGGTGCCTACGAGCAGTACTTC. Looking up the rest from reference TRBV7-6 and TRBJ2-7 gives the full variable domain: GAGVSQSPRYKVTKRGQDVALRCDPISGHVSLYWYRQALGQGPEFLTYFNYEAQQDKSGLPNDRFSAERPEGSISTLTIQRTEQRDSAMYRCASSLGTGAYEQYFGPGTRLTVT.

This chain uses TRBV7-6 with TRBJ2-2; 7 bases line up with TRBD2. Germline V lookup: CDR1 SGHVS, CDR2 FNYEAQ. The CDR3 contains 16 residues. V lost 1 base to trimming and J lost 4 bases; unmatched junction nucleotides: 6. This CDR3 reads CASSLVSGTPTGELFF. In nucleotides, the CDR3 is TGTGCCAGCAGCTTAGTAAGCGGGACTCCCACCGGGGAGCTGTTTTTT.

As regards this clone: A much larger clone is a single base away; this may be a read error. The chain has TRBV5-6 and TRBJ1-2, with D uncertain. Germline V gene data show CDR1 as SGHDT and CDR2 as YYEEEE. The CDR3 totals 12 residues. V dropped 2 bases and J dropped 3 bases, with 5 bases sitting between them. DNA of the CDR3: TGTGCCAGCAGCTTCCAGGACTATGGCTACACCTTC. Translation gives CASSFQDYGYTF. Filled out from reference TRBV5-6 and TRBJ1-2, the complete variable domain reads DAGVTQSPTHLIKTRGQQVTLRCSPKSGHDTVSWYQQALGQGPQFIFQYYEEEERQRGNFPDRFSGHQFPNYSSELNVNALLLGDSALYLCASSFQDYGYTFGSGTRLTVV.

The chain combines TRBV30 with TRBJ1-2, with TRBD1 as a possible D gene (5 bases). V was clipped by 5 bases and J by 6 bases, with 7 bases between them. The CDR3 is 10 amino acids. CDR1 and CDR2 from the germline V gene are GTSNPN and SVGIG (reference sequence). CDR3 residues: CAWGTDGYTF. CDR3 nucleotide sequence: TGTGCCTGGGGGACGGATGGCTACACCTTC.

V is TRBV19 and J is TRBJ2-7, with D possibly matching TRBD1 (6 bases). Trimming cost V 9 bases and J 1 base, with 16 bases left between them. The CDR3 is 14 residues long. CDR1 is LNHDA and CDR2 is SQIVND in the germline V gene (reference sequence). CDR3 coding DNA: TGTGCCAGCTCAGCTGGGACACCTTCCTACGAGCAGTACTTC. This gives the protein CASSAGTPSYEQYF.

This chain joins TRBV7-9 and TRBJ2-1; TRBD2 matches 8 bases. CDR1 SEHNR and CDR2 FQNEAQ come from the germline V gene (reference sequence). The CDR3 runs 17 residues. Trimming took 11 bases from V and 4 from J; bases not matched to a gene: 19. CDR3 sequence (DNA): TGTGCCTGTGCTCCCCCAGCTGGCAGCGGGGGTTACAATGAGCAGTTCTTC. Translating it yields CACAPPAGSGGYNEQFF.

The chain is built from TRBV7-8 and TRBJ2-2; D assignment may be TRBD1 or TRBD2 (5 bases each). There are 15 residues in the CDR3. The germline V gene has CDR1 SGHVS and CDR2 FQNEAQ. The V and J ends lost 2 bases and 1 base respectively, with 8 bases between them. The CDR3 bases are TGTGCCAGCAGCTTATTGGGGGAGAACACCGGGGAGCTGTTTTTT. This codes for CASSLLGENTGELFF.

The rearrangement links TRBV7-9 to TRBJ1-2; D may be TRBD1 (5 bases). Deletions cut 1 base from V and 4 bases from J, with 13 bases between. This CDR3 has 15 amino acids. From germline, CDR1 is SEHNR and CDR2 FQNEAQ (reference sequence). The CDR3 DNA follows: TGTGCCAGCAGCTTAGGGGTCGCGGGACGCTATGGCTACACCTTC. Residues: CASSLGVAGRYGYTF.

The CDR3 loop is CASSDGLAAQETQYF. CDR3 nucleotides: TGTGCCAGCAGTGACGGGCTAGCGGCTCAAGAGACCCAGTACTTC. The rearrangement links TRBV2 to TRBJ2-5; 7 bases match TRBD2. Losses at the gene ends were 3 bases for V and 2 bases for J; bases not matched to a gene: 6. This CDR3 is 15 amino acids long. Germline V gene data show CDR1 as SNHLY and CDR2 as FYNNEI.